Listed here are 19 T cell receptor beta chains from one sample, sequenced in a study of T cell responses to AZD1222 COVID-19 vaccine. Sequencing used immunoSEQ multiplex PCR; TCRdb keeps in-frame clones, though not all of them. The sample holds roughly 78,000 clones, over 80% seen once. The sequencing used peripheral blood, collected on day 0 of AZD1222 vaccination. The receptors were gathered from an adult in good health.

The chain joins TRBV6-5 to TRBJ1-6; D not resolved. This CDR3 has 16 residues. The germline V gene encodes CDR1 MNHEY and CDR2 SVGAGI. V shed 0 bases and J shed 8 bases, with 14 bases lying between them. CDR3 amino acids: CASSYSAGRSDSPLHF. The CDR3, as DNA: TGTGCCAGCAGTTACTCGGCGGGCAGGAGCGATTCACCCCTCCACTTT.

The chain couples TRBV25-1 to TRBJ1-4, with D possibly matching TRBD1 (5 bases). The CDR3 sequence is 14 residues long. Germline lookup yields CDR1 MGHDK and CDR2 SYGVNS. V lost 2 bases to trimming and J lost 1 base, with 5 bases between them. The CDR3 protein is CASSEGGTNEKLFF. The CDR3, as DNA: TGTGCCAGCAGTGAAGGGGGAACTAATGAAAAACTGTTTTTT.

The chain recombines TRBV12-5 with TRBJ2-5; 10 bases map to TRBD2. J gave up 5 bases and V 1 base, and 7 bases lay outside the gene matches. This CDR3 has 16 amino acids. CDR1 is LGHNT and CDR2 is FRNRAP in the germline V gene. CDR3 bases: TGTGCTAGTGGTTTGGGACTAGCGGGCTCTGTGGAGACCCAGTACTTC. It translates to CASGLGLAGSVETQYF.

The chain couples TRBV19 to TRBJ1-1; D not resolved. Looked up from germline, CDR1 is LNHDA and CDR2 is SQIVND (reference sequence). V was shortened by 3 bases and J by 6 bases, with 11 bases between the two germline ends. The CDR3 sequence is 13 residues long. CDR3 residues: CASSMTMFAEAFF. In nucleotides, the CDR3 is TGTGCCAGTAGTATGACAATGTTCGCTGAAGCTTTCTTT.

J is TRBJ2-7 and V is TRBV4-3; TRBD1 might be the D (6 bases). The CDR3 sequence is 15 residues long. V was pared by 0 bases and J by 3 bases, with 12 bases between. Germline values: CDR1 LGHNA, CDR2 YSLEER. The CDR3: CASSQDLTGNYEQYF. CDR3 in DNA: TGCGCCAGCAGCCAAGATTTAACAGGGAACTACGAGCAGTACTTC.

V gene TRBV3-1 (or the pseudogene TRBV3-2) combines with J gene TRBJ1-2, with D maybe TRBD1 (6 bases). The V gene's germline CDR1 is LGHDT and CDR2 YNNKEL (reference sequence). CDR3 length: 16 residues. Deletions cut 0 bases from V and 4 bases from J, with 15 bases between. CDR3 DNA: TGTGCCAGCAGCCAAGATCTGGGGGCAACCTTCTATGGCTACACCTTC. Its protein is CASSQDLGATFYGYTF.

V is TRBV5-1 and J is TRBJ2-3; 9 bases are a match to TRBD1. V shed 4 bases and J 6 bases; nucleotides not matched to a gene: 9. The CDR3 is 15 amino acids. Per germline, CDR1 SGHRS and CDR2 YFSETQ. The CDR3 region is CASSTRDRARDTQYF. In DNA form, the CDR3 reads TGCGCCAGCAGCACCCGGGACAGGGCAAGGGATACGCAGTATTTT.

The rearrangement links TRBV9 to TRBJ1-6, with no clear D. Per germline, CDR1 SGDLS and CDR2 YYNGEE. The CDR3 is 14 residues long. V lost 4 bases and J lost 6, with 11 bases in between. The DNA of the CDR3 is TGTGCCAGCAGCACGGGAGAGGCTAATTCACCCCTCCACTTT. Amino acid sequence: CASSTGEANSPLHF.

The V and J genes are TRBV7-9 and TRBJ2-5; 8 bases align to TRBD1. V dropped 4 bases and J dropped 3; count of bases not matched to a gene: 7. Germline lookup yields CDR1 SEHNR and CDR2 FQNEAQ (reference sequence). This CDR3 is built from 15 residues. The CDR3: CASSSFPGGEETQYF. In DNA form, the CDR3 reads TGTGCCAGCAGCTCTTTCCCAGGGGGCGAAGAGACCCAGTACTTC. The full variable domain, in which reference TRBV7-9 and TRBJ2-5 provide the parts outside the CDR3, is DTGVSQNPRHKITKRGQNVTFRCDPISEHNRLYWYRQTLGQGPEFLTYFQNEAQLEKSRLLSDRFSAERPKGSFSTLEIQRTEQGDSAMYLCASSSFPGGEETQYFGPGTRLLVL.

The chain uses TRBV24-1 and TRBJ2-3, with TRBD2 matching over 9 bases. The germline gives CDR1 KGHDR, CDR2 SFDVKD. The CDR3 runs to 19 residues. V lost 1 base and J lost 4; bases outside the gene matches: 14. The DNA for the CDR3 is TGTGCCACCAGTGATTTTTGTCCGACAATAGCGGGAGCCCCAGATACGCAGTATTTT. It translates to CATSDFCPTIAGAPDTQYF.

The chain employs TRBV5-5 and TRBJ1-3, with D unresolved. Deletions cut 6 bases from V and 0 bases from J, with 13 bases between. The germline V gene encodes CDR1 SGHKS and CDR2 YYEKEE (reference sequence). This CDR3 is 15 amino acids long. The CDR3 region is CASTTDASSGNTIYF. The CDR3 DNA reads TGTGCCAGCACCACGGACGCTAGCTCTGGAAACACCATATATTTT.

This clone was detected a few times. CDR3 sequence: CASSVSDRGTEAFF. The CDR3 bases are TGTGCCAGCAGTGTCTCAGACCGGGGCACTGAAGCTTTCTTT. V and J are TRBV6-4 and TRBJ1-1; D not certain. The CDR3 is 14 residues long. The V gene lost 4 bases and the J gene lost 4 bases, with 13 bases spanning the gap. CDR1 is MRHNA and CDR2 is SNTAGT in the germline V gene.

The V gene is TRBV30, the J gene TRBJ1-2; D not resolved. The CDR3 length is 15 residues. Trimming pared 0 bases from V and 6 bases from J, leaving 17 bases between. Germline V gives CDR1 GTSNPN, CDR2 SVGIG (reference sequence). This CDR3 reads CAWSVPIIGSDGYTF. The CDR3 nucleotides are TGTGCCTGGAGTGTACCCATCATAGGGAGCGATGGCTACACCTTC.

The rearrangement joins TRBV5-8 to TRBJ2-3, with 9 nucleotides matching TRBD2. The J segment lost 2 bases and the V segment lost 4 bases, leaving 11 bases of the junction unmatched. The germline CDR1 and CDR2 sequences are SGHTS and YDEGEE. The CDR3 extends over 17 amino acids. The CDR3 reads CASSMGDLAGPTDTQYF. CDR3 DNA sequence: TGTGCCAGCAGCATGGGGGATCTAGCGGGGCCCACAGATACGCAGTATTTT.

The chain employs TRBV5-4 and TRBJ1-1; D is perhaps TRBD1 (5 bases). CDR1 SGHNT and CDR2 YYREEE come from the germline V gene (reference sequence). The ends were cut back, 1 base at V and 1 base at J, with 11 bases in the middle. The CDR3 has 15 amino acids. The CDR3 coding sequence is TGTGCCAGCAGCTTGCCGGGGGTCGAGAACACTGAAGCTTTCTTT. Translated: CASSLPGVENTEAFF.

This chain links TRBV9 with TRBJ2-1; TRBD2 matches 11 bases. The CDR3 sequence is 15 residues long. Per germline, CDR1 SGDLS and CDR2 YYNGEE. J lost 7 bases, V lost 4 bases, and 7 bases had no gene match. CDR3 region: CASSFSGGAENEQFF. The CDR3 bases are TGTGCCAGCAGCTTTAGCGGGGGGGCCGAGAATGAGCAGTTCTTC.

This clone was picked up a small number of times. The rearrangement uses TRBV7-2 and TRBJ1-1; D unresolved. This CDR3 has 13 amino acids. Germline V gene data show CDR1 as SGHTA and CDR2 as FQGNSA. V was clipped by 5 bases and J by 0 bases, with 7 bases between them. The CDR3 coding sequence is TGTGCCAGCAGCCCCTCAATGAACACTGAAGCTTTCTTT. Translated, it gives CASSPSMNTEAFF.

V and J are TRBV14 and TRBJ1-4; D gene ambiguous. Between the trimmed V and J ends, which lost 4 bases and 7 bases, there was a span of 7 bases. Germline CDR1 reads SGHDN; CDR2 reads FVKESK. The CDR3 spans 12 residues. The CDR3 DNA follows: TGTGCCAGCAGCCGGGCTGGTGAAAAACTGTTTTTT. It translates to CASSRAGEKLFF.

CDR3 amino acids: CASSPTSGAQETQYF. The CDR3 region has the DNA TGTGCCAGCAGCCCGACTAGCGGGGCACAAGAGACCCAGTACTTC. V and J are TRBV9 and TRBJ2-5, with 11 bases matching TRBD2. In germline, CDR1 is SGDLS, CDR2 YYNGEE. The CDR3 is 15 residues long. The V gene end was trimmed by 4 bases and the J gene end by 2 bases; junction bases not matched to a gene: 4.